Following are 4 T cell receptor beta chains from one sample sequenced in a study of radiotherapy plus CTLA-4 blockade in lung cancer. Libraries were prepared by immunoSEQ multiplex PCR; TCRdb keeps only in-frame clonotypes and omits some of them. The table includes some 32,000 clones, roughly four fifths detected once. This specimen was peripheral blood, taken from a patient treated with radiotherapy plus ipilimumab. These receptor sequences come from a human donor with non-small cell lung cancer that progressed on radiotherapy plus ipilimumab.

The sample holds a few counts of this clone. J is TRBJ2-6 and V is TRBV6-5; D gene unclear. The V end lost 2 bases, the J end lost 0 bases, and 8 bases lay between the germline ends. Germline-derived CDR1 and CDR2 are MNHEY and SVGAGI. CDR3 size: 16 residues. CDR3 DNA: TGTGCCAGCAGTTACGAGTATTACTCTGGGGCCAACGTCCTGACTTTC. Its protein product is CASSYEYYSGANVLTF.

This chain uses TRBV5-5 with TRBJ2-3, with TRBD1 identical over 7 bases. Germline V gene data show CDR1 as SGHKS and CDR2 as YYEKEE (reference sequence). J lost 4 bases, V lost 2 bases, and 4 bases had no gene match. This CDR3 region has 14 residues. The CDR3 loop reads CASSFPGGADTQYF. CDR3 nucleotides: TGTGCCAGCAGCTTCCCAGGGGGAGCAGATACGCAGTATTTT.

The chain joins TRBV15 to TRBJ1-4; D is unresolved. V dropped 3 bases and J dropped 6 bases, with 14 bases sitting between them. Germline values: CDR1 LNHNV, CDR2 YYDKDF (reference sequence). CDR3 length equals 15 residues. The CDR3 DNA reads TGTGCCACCAGCAGCTTTACCGGGAGCGATGAAAAACTGTTTTTT. Its protein is CATSSFTGSDEKLFF.

V usage is TRBV15 and J usage is TRBJ2-5, with D possibly matching TRBD2 (6 bases). The CDR3 loop spans 13 amino acids. The germline gives CDR1 LNHNV, CDR2 YYDKDF (reference sequence). Trimming took off 8 bases at V and 7 bases at J, with 17 bases between the two ends. Here the CDR3 reads CATGRALGGTQYF. As DNA, the CDR3 is TGTGCCACCGGTAGAGCCCTCGGGGGGACCCAGTACTTC.